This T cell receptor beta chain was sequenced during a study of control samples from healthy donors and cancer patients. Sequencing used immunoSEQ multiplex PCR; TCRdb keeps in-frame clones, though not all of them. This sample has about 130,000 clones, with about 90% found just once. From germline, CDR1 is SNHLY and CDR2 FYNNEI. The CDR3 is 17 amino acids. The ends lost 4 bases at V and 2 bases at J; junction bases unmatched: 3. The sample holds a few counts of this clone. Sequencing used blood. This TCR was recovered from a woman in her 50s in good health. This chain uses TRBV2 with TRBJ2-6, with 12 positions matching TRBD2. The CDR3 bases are TGTGCCAGCAGTGCCCTAGCGGGGGGGCCTGGGGCCAACGTCCTGACTTTC. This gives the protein CASSALAGGPGANVLTF. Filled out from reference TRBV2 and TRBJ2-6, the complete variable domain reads EPEVTQTPSHQVTQMGQEVILRCVPISNHLYFYWYRQILGQKVEFLVSFYNNEISEKSEIFDDQFSVERPDGSNFTLKIRSTKLEDSAMYFCASSALAGGPGANVLTFGAGSRLTVL.